This TCR beta chain originates from a study of beta chain features in type 1 diabetes. General observations from the study: Over-representation of high TCR-expressing cells was a possible consequence of cDNA sequencing.

CD4+ cells of the naive, central memory, regulatory and stem cell-like memory types were sorted via CD45RO/CCR7/CD25/CD127/CD95/CD27. Germline CDR1 reads SGHTA; CDR2 reads FQGNSA. CDR3 size: 16 residues. V shed 0 bases and J shed 1 base, with 12 bases lying between them. To note about this clone: What it recognizes is unknown.

Since all of the isolated RNA was reverse transcribed, expressed TCRB transcripts were what got sequenced. Assay: immunoSEQ multiplex PCR; the TCRdb copy retains only in-frame clones and omits some. The table includes hundreds of thousands of clones, 11% detected once. Material: naive CD4+ T cells from blood. This TCR derives from a woman between 18 and 29 years old in good health. The rearrangement links TRBV7-2 to TRBJ2-5; a weak D match, TRBD1 (6 bases). CDR3 sequence: CASSLAGQGIQETQYF. In DNA, the CDR3 is TGTGCCAGCAGCTTAGCAGGGCAGGGGATCCAAGAGACCCAGTACTTC.